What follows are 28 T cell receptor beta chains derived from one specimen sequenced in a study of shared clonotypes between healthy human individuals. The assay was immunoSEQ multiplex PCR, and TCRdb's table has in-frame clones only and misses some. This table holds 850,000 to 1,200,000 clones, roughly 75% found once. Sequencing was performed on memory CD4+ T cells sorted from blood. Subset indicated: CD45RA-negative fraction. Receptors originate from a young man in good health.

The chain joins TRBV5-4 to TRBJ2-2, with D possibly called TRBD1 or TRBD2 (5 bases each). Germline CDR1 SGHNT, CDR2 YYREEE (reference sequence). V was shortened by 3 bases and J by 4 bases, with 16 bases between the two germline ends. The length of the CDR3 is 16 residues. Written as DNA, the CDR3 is TGTGCCAGCAGCTCCCGGGACCCCCAATTCACCGGGGAGCTGTTTTTT. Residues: CASSSRDPQFTGELFF.

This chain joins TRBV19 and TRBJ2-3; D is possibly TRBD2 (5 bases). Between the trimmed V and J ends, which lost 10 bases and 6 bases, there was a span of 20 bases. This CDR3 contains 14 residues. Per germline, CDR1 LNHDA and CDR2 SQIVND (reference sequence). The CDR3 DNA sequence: TGTGCCACCCTAAAAGGAGCGGCCGCTGATACGCAGTATTTT. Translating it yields CATLKGAAADTQYF.

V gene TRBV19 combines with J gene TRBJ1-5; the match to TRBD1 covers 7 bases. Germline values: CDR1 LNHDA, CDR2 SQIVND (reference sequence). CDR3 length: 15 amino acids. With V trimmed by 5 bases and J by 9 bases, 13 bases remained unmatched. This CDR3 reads CASSPRDSPSRPQHF. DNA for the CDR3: TGTGCCAGTAGTCCCCGGGACAGCCCCTCGCGGCCCCAGCATTTT.

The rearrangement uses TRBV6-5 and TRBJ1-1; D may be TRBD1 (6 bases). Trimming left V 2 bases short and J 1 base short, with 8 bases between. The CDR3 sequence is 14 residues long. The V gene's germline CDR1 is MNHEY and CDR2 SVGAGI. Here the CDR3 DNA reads TGTGCCAGCAGTTACCGGACAGAGAACACTGAAGCTTTCTTT. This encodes CASSYRTENTEAFF.

CDR3 region: CASSLKGGSGNEKLFF. The CDR3 DNA reads TGCGCCAGCAGCTTGAAAGGGGGCTCAGGTAATGAAAAACTGTTTTTT. This rearrangement joins TRBV5-1 to TRBJ1-4; 7 bases fit TRBD1. CDR3 length: 16 amino acids. Germline-derived CDR1 and CDR2 are SGHRS and YFSETQ. The junction had 7 bases not matched to a gene; V was cut back by 1 base and J by 4 bases.

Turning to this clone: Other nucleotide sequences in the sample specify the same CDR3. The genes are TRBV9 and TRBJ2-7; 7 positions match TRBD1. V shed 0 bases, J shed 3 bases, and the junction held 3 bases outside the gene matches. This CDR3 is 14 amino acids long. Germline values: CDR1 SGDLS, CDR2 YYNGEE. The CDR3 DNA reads TGTGCCAGCAGCGTAGACCCAGGGGGCTACGAGCAGTACTTC. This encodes CASSVDPGGYEQYF.

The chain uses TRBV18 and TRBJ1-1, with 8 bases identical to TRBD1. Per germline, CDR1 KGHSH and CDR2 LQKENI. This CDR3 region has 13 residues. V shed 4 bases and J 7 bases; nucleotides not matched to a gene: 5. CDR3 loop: CASSRGQGVEAFF. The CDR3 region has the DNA TGTGCCAGCTCACGCGGACAGGGCGTTGAAGCTTTCTTT.

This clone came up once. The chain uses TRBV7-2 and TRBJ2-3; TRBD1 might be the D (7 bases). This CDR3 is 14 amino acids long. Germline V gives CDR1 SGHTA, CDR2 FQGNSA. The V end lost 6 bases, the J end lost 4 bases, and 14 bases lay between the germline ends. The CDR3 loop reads CASSLTGEADTQYF. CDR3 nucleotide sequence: TGTGCCAGCAGTCTCACAGGGGAGGCAGATACGCAGTATTTT.

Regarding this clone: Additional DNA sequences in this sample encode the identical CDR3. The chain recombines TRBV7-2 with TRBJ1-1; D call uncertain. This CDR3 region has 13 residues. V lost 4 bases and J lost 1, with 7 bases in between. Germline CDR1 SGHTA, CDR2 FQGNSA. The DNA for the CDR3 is TGTGCCAGCAGCTCCACCAGGAACACTGAAGCTTTCTTT. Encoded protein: CASSSTRNTEAFF.

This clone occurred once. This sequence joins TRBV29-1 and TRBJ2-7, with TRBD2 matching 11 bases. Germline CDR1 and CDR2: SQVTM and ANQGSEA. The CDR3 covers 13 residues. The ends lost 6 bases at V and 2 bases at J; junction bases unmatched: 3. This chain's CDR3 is CSVGTSGTYEQYF. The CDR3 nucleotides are TGCAGCGTCGGGACTAGCGGAACCTACGAGCAGTACTTC.

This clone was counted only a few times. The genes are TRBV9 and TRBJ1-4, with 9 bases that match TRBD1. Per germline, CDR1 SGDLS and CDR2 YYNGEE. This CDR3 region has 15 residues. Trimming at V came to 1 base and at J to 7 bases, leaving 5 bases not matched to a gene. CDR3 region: CASSVRTGGGEKLFF. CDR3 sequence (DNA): TGTGCCAGCAGCGTACGAACAGGGGGCGGTGAAAAACTGTTTTTT.

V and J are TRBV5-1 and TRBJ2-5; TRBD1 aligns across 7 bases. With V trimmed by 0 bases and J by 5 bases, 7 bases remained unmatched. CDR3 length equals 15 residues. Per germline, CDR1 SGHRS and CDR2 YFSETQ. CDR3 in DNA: TGCGCCAGCAGCTTGGGCCCCACAGGGGTGGAGACCCAGTACTTC. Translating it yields CASSLGPTGVETQYF.

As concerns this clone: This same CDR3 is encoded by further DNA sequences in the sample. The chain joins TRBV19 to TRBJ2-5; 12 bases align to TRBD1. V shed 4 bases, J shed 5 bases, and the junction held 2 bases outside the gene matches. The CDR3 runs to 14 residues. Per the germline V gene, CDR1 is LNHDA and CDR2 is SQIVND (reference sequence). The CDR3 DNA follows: TGTGCCAGTAGTAGGGACAGGGGGCAGGAGACCCAGTACTTC. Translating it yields CASSRDRGQETQYF. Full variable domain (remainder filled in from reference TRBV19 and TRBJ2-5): DGGITQSPKYLFRKEGQNVTLSCEQNLNHDAMYWYRQDPGQGLRLIYYSQIVNDFQKGDIAEGYSVSREKKESFPLTVTSAQKNPTAFYLCASSRDRGQETQYFGPGTRLLVL.

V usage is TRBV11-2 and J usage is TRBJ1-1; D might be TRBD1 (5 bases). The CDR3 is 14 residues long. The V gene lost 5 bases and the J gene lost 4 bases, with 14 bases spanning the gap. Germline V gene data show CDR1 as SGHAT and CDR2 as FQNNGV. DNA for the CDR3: TGTGCCAGCAGCGGCAGGGTCAGCAGCACTGAAGCTTTCTTT. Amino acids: CASSGRVSSTEAFF.

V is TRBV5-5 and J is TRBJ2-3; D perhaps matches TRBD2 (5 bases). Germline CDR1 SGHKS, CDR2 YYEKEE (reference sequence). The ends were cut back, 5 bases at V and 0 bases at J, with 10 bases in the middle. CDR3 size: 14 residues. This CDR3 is CASSSDVSTDTQYF. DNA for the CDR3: TGTGCCAGCAGTAGCGACGTAAGCACAGATACGCAGTATTTT.

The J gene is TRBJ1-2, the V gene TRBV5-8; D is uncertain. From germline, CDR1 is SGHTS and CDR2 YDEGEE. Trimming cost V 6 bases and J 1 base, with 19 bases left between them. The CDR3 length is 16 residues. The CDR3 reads CASTVLPARINYGYTF. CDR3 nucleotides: TGTGCCAGCACTGTTTTACCCGCAAGAATTAACTATGGCTACACCTTC.

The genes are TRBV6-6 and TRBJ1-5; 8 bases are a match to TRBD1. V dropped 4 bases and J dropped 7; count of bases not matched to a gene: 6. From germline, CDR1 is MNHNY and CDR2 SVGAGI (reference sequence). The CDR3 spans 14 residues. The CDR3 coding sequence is TGTGCCAGCAGTTCCCGGACAGGGCAGCAGCCCCAGCATTTT. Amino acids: CASSSRTGQQPQHF.

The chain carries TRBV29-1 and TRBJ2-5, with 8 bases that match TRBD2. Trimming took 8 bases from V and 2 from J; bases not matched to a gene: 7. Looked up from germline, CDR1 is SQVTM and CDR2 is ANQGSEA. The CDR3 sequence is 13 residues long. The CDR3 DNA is TGCAGCCACGCCCTAGCGGGTCAAGAGACCCAGTACTTC. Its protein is CSHALAGQETQYF.

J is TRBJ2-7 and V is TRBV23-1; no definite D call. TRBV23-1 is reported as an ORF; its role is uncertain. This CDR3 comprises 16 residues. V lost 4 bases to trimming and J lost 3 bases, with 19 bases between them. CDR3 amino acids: CASSLVGRFTHYEQYF. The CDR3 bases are TGCGCCAGCAGTCTGGTCGGCAGATTCACCCACTACGAGCAGTACTTC.

The CDR3 protein is CASSLGTSSKGANVLTF. The CDR3 coding sequence is TGTGCCAGCAGCCTGGGGACATCCTCAAAGGGGGCCAACGTCCTGACTTTC. The rearrangement links TRBV13 to TRBJ2-6; the D gene is possibly TRBD1 (6 bases). With 5 bases removed from V and 4 bases from J, the gap between germline ends came to 18 bases. From germline, CDR1 is PRHDT and CDR2 FYEKMQ (reference sequence). This CDR3 is built from 17 residues.

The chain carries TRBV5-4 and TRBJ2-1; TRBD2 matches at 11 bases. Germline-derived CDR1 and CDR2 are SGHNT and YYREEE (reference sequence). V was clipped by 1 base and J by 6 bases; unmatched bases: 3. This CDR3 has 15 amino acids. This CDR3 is CASSLTSGGPNEQFF. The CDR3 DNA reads TGTGCCAGCAGCTTGACTAGCGGGGGCCCCAATGAGCAGTTCTTC.

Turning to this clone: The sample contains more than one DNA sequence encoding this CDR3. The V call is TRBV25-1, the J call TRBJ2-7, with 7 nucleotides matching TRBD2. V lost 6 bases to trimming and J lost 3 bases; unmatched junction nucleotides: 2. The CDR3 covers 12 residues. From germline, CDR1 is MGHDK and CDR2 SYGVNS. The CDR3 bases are TGTGCCAGCAGGGGGGGGAGCTACGAGCAGTACTTC. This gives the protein CASRGGSYEQYF.

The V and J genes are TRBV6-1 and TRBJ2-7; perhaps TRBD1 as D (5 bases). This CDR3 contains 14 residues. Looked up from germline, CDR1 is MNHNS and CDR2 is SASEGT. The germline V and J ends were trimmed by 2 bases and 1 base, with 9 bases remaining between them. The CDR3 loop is CASSEQKGSYEQYF. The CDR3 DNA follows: TGTGCCAGCAGTGAACAAAAGGGGTCCTACGAGCAGTACTTC.

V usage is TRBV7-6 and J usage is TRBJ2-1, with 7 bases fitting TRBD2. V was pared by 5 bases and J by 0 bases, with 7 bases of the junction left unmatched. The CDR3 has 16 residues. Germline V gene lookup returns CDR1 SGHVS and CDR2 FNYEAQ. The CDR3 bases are TGTGCCAGCAGCCGCTCGGGAGGTACCTCCTACAATGAGCAGTTCTTC. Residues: CASSRSGGTSYNEQFF. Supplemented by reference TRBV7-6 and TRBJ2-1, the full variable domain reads GAGVSQSPRYKVTKRGQDVALRCDPISGHVSLYWYRQALGQGPEFLTYFNYEAQQDKSGLPNDRFSAERPEGSISTLTIQRTEQRDSAMYRCASSRSGGTSYNEQFFGPGTRLTVL.

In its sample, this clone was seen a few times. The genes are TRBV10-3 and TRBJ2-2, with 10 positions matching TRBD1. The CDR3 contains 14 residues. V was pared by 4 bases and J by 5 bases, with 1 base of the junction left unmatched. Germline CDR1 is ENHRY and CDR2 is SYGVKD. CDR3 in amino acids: CAISGDRGTGELFF. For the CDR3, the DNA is TGTGCCATCAGTGGGGACAGGGGAACCGGGGAGCTGTTTTTT.

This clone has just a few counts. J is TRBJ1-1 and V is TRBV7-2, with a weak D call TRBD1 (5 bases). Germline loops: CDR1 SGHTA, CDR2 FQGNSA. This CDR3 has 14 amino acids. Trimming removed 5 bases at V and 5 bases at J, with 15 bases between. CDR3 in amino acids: CASSPLGGETEAFF. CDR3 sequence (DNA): TGTGCCAGCAGCCCGCTGGGAGGGGAGACTGAAGCTTTCTTT.

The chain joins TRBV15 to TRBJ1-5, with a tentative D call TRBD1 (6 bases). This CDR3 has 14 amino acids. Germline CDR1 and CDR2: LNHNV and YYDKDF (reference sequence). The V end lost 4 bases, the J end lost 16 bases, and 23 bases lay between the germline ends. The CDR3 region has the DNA TGTGCCACCAGCAACCTACTCATTGCACAGGGATTACATTTT. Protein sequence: CATSNLLIAQGLHF.

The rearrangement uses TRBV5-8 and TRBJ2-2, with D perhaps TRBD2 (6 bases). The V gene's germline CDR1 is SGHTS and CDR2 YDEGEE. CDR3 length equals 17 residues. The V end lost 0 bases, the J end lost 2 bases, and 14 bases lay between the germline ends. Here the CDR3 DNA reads TGTGCCAGCAGCTTGGGGAGGGCAGGTCGTAACACCGGGGAGCTGTTTTTT. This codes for CASSLGRAGRNTGELFF.